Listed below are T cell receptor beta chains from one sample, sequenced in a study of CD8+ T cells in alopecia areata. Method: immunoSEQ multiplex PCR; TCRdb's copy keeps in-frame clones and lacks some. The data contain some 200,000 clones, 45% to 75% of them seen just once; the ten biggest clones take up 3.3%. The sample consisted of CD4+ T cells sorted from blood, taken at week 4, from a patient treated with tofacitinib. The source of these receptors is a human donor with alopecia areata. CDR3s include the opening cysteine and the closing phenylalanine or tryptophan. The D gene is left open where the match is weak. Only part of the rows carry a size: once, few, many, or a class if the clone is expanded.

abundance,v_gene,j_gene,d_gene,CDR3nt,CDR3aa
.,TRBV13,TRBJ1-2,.,TGTGCCAGCAGCTTAGTGGGAGGGCCCTACTCCTATGGCTACACCTTC,CASSLVGGPYSYGYTF
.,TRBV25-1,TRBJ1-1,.,TGTGCCAGCAGTGAAACGGGCCGGCTGAACACTGAAGCTTTCTTT,CASSETGRLNTEAFF
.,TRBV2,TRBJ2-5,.,TGTGCCAGCAGGGGGGACTCCACACCGGCCCAGTACTTC,CASRGDSTPAQYF
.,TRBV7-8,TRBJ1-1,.,TGTGCCAGCAGCTCGAGACGGCACCAGACGCCGAACGGTGAAGCTTTCTTT,CASSSRRHQTPNGEAFF
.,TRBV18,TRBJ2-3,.,TGTGCCAGCTCACCAGGCCCACGGGTTAAAGGGGATACGCAGTATTTT,CASSPGPRVKGDTQYF
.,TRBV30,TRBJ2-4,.,TGTGCCTGGAGTGTCCGGGACTGGGATGGCAAAAACATTCAGTACTTC,CAWSVRDWDGKNIQYF
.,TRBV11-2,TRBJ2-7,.,TGTGCCAGCAGCTTAGGACCCCACGGAGACGAGCAGTACTTC,CASSLGPHGDEQYF
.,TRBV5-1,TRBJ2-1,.,TGCGCCAGCAGCTTGAACAGACCCAGTGAGCAGTTCTTC,CASSLNRPSEQFF
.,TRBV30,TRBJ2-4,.,TGTGCCTGGAAGCGGAAGCCGAAAAACATTCAGTACTTC,CAWKRKPKNIQYF
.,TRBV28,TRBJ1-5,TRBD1,TGTGCCAGCAGAGGACAGGGGGAACGCAATCAGCCCCAGCATTTT,CASRGQGERNQPQHF
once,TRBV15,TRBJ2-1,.,TGTGCCACCAGCAGAGATTCCCGGGACAATGAGCAGTTCTTC,CATSRDSRDNEQFF
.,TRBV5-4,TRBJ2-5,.,TGTGCCAGCAGTGCGGTGTTAGGAGAGACCCAGTACTTC,CASSAVLGETQYF
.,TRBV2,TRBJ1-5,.,TGTGCCAGCAGCGGTCCGGGGGGCGGTAGCAATCAGCCCCAGCATTTT,CASSGPGGGSNQPQHF
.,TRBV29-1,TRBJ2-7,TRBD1,TGCAGCGTTGAAGATCACAGGGGTCTAAACTCCTACGAGCAGTACTTC,CSVEDHRGLNSYEQYF
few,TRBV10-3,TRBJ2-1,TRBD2,TGTGCCATCAGTGAGTCGAGGGGCGGCGGGGGGTCTGACAATGAGCAGTTCTTC,CAISESRGGGGSDNEQFF
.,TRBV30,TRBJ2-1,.,TGTGCCTGGCGGACAATTGGGCCCTACAATGAGCAGTTCTTC,CAWRTIGPYNEQFF
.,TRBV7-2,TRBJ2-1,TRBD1,TGTGCCAGCAGCGCAGGGGGAAGCTCCTACAATGAGCAGTTCTTC,CASSAGGSSYNEQFF
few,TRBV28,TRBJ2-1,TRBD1,TGTGCCGTCCAGGGGGACAGGGGTTACAATGAGCAGTTCTTC,CAVQGDRGYNEQFF
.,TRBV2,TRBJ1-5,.,TGTGCCAGCAGTGAATGGGCAGGGCTTGAGGGCAATCAGCCCCAGCATTTT,CASSEWAGLEGNQPQHF
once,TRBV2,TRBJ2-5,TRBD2,TGTGCCAGCAGACGCTTGGCTAGCGGAGCCCATGTGGCCCAGTACTTC,CASRRLASGAHVAQYF
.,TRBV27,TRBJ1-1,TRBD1,TGTGCCAGCAGTGGGGGGACAGGTAACATGAACACTGAAGCTTTCTTT,CASSGGTGNMNTEAFF
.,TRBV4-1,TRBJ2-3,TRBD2,TGCGCCAGCAGCCAAAGTAGGGGACTAGCGGGTCGAGGAGATACGCAGTATTTT,CASSQSRGLAGRGDTQYF
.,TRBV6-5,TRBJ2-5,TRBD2,TGTGCCAGCAGTTACCCCTCCGGGACTAGCGCGGAGACCCAGTACTTC,CASSYPSGTSAETQYF
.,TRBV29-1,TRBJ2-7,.,TGCAGCGTCGTCCTAAACTTTTACGAGCAGTACTTC,CSVVLNFYEQYF
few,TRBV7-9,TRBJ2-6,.,TGTGCCAGCAGCTTAAGTGCTGGGGCCAACGTCCTGACTTTC,CASSLSAGANVLTF
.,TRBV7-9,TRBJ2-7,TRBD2,TGTGCCAGCAGCCTTACTAGCGGGGGCGAGCAGTACTTC,CASSLTSGGEQYF
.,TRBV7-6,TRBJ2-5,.,TGTGCCAGCAGCCTACAAGAAGGGGGCCAAGAGACCCAGTACTTC,CASSLQEGGQETQYF
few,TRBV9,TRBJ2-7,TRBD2,TGTGCCAGCGCTAGCGGTGATTCCTACGAGCAGTACTTC,CASASGDSYEQYF
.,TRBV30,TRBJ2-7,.,TGTGCCTGGAGTCCTATTGTAGGGCAGTACTTC,CAWSPIVGQYF
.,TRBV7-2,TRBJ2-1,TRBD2,TGTGCCAGCAGCTTACAGTCAGCGGGGGGGCACAATGAGCAGTTCTTC,CASSLQSAGGHNEQFF
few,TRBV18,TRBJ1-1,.,TGTGCCAGCTCACTTTCGGGGAACACTGAAGCTTTCTTT,CASSLSGNTEAFF
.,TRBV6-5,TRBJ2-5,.,TGTGCCAGCAGTTACAAAAGTAAGGGTCGGAAGACCCAGTACTTC,CASSYKSKGRKTQYF
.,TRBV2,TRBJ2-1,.,TGTGCCAGCTACGGCCCAGGGCCGTTTCCGAATGAGCAGTTCTTC,CASYGPGPFPNEQFF
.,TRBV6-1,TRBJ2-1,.,TGTGCCAGCAAGGTATCCTACAATGAGCAGTTCTTC,CASKVSYNEQFF
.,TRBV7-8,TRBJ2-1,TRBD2,TGTGCCAGCAGCTTAGAGCGGGGGTCGGATGAGCAGTTCTTC,CASSLERGSDEQFF
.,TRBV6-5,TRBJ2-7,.,TGTGCCAGCAGACGGACTGCCGCTATGGAGCAGTACTTC,CASRRTAAMEQYF
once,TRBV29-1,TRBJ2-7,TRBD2,TGCAGCGCGACTAGCGGGCTGGGGGAGCAGTACTTC,CSATSGLGEQYF
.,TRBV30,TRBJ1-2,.,TGTGCCTCGAAAAGGCTGTCCGTTAACTATGGCTACACCTTC,CASKRLSVNYGYTF
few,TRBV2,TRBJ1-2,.,TGTGCCAGCAGTTCTCTAACCGGGATTTATGGCTACACCTTC,CASSSLTGIYGYTF
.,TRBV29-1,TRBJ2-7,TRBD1,TGCAGCGTTGCCAACAGGGGAATCGAGCAGTACTTC,CSVANRGIEQYF
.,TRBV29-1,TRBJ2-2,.,TGCAGCGTTACCCATGAACGGTGGGTGGGGGCAGCTACCAACACCGGGGAGCTGTTTTTT,CSVTHERWVGAATNTGELFF
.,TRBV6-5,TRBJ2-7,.,TGTGCCAGCAGCGTGGGAGAGGGCACAGCCTACGAGCAGTACTTC,CASSVGEGTAYEQYF
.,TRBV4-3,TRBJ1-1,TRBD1,TGCGCCAGCAGCCACGCCGGGACAGAGAAGAACACTGAAGCTTTCTTT,CASSHAGTEKNTEAFF
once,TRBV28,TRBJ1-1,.,TGTGCCAGCAGCAGTTCTCGGAGCGCTGAAGCTTTCTTT,CASSSSRSAEAFF
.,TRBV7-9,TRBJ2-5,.,TGTGCCAGCAGCCGGGGCGCGGGGGAGACCCAGTACTTC,CASSRGAGETQYF
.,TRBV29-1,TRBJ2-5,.,TGCAGCGTGACGGGGGTTCAGGAGACCCAGTACTTC,CSVTGVQETQYF
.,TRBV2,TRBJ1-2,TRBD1,TGTGCCAGCAGTGCGTTACAGGGGGACAAGGATGGCTACACCTTC,CASSALQGDKDGYTF
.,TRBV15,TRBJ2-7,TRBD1,TGTGCCACCAGCCTACGTACAGGGGCCGCCTACGAGCAGTACTTC,CATSLRTGAAYEQYF
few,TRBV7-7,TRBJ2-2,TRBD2,TGTGCTAGCAGTCCAAGCGGGGGGGCCGTCGGCGGGGAGCTGTTTTTT,CASSPSGGAVGGELFF
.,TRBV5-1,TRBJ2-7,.,TGCGCCAGCAGCTTTACAAACAGTGGCGAGCAGTACTTC,CASSFTNSGEQYF